These T cell receptor beta chains were read from a single sample in a study of T cell responses to AZD1222 COVID-19 vaccine. Method: immunoSEQ multiplex PCR; TCRdb's copy keeps in-frame clones and lacks some. The data contain fewer than 50,000 clones, about 90% of them singletons. The sequencing here drew on peripheral blood, taken 28 days after the second AZD1222 dose. These receptors originate from an adult who received the AZD1222 COVID-19 vaccine. Each CDR3 is given without its conserved first and last residue. A D gene is named only where the DNA matches it firmly.

D: -
J: TRBJ1-3
V: TRBV5-6
CDR3: ASSPPVGRPSSGNTIY

D: TRBD2
J: TRBJ2-1
V: TRBV24-1
CDR3: ATSDPGLDNEQF

D: -
J: TRBJ2-7
V: TRBV20-1
CDR3: SSATGSEQY

D: -
J: TRBJ1-2
V: TRBV7-9
CDR3: ASSPTVNYGYT

D: -
J: TRBJ1-2
V: TRBV3-1/TRBV3-2
CDR3: ASSPYQGNTGYT

D: TRBD1
J: TRBJ1-3
V: TRBV24-1
CDR3: ATTGAGGDTIY

D: TRBD2
J: TRBJ2-1
V: TRBV19
CDR3: ASSIGTSGGQYNEQF

D: -
J: TRBJ1-2
V: TRBV10-2
CDR3: ASSSQGTRSGYGYT

D: -
J: TRBJ1-5
V: TRBV12-3/TRBV12-4
CDR3: ASTLRGIQPQH

D: TRBD1
J: TRBJ1-4
V: TRBV2
CDR3: ATTPGTGYEKLF

D: -
J: TRBJ2-3
V: TRBV5-1
CDR3: ASRRDSTDTQY

D: -
J: TRBJ1-1
V: TRBV19
CDR3: ASSLHTNTEAF

D: -
J: TRBJ1-2
V: TRBV5-1
CDR3: ASSLDGYGYT

D: -
J: TRBJ2-6
V: TRBV19
CDR3: ASSISGRSGANVLT

D: TRBD1
J: TRBJ2-3
V: TRBV4-1
CDR3: ASSQEGTGRGDTQY

D: -
J: TRBJ1-3
V: TRBV5-5
CDR3: ASSPTATGSGNTIY

D: -
J: TRBJ1-2
V: TRBV7-2
CDR3: ASSIPGHLRGYT

D: -
J: TRBJ2-7
V: TRBV2
CDR3: ASSEGRGAYEQY

D: TRBD1
J: TRBJ1-5
V: TRBV4-1
CDR3: ASSQDGTGYQPQH

D: TRBD1
J: TRBJ1-2
V: TRBV6-1
CDR3: ASSEGDRDYGYT

D: -
J: TRBJ1-3
V: TRBV18
CDR3: ASSEGFSGNTIY

D: -
J: TRBJ1-2
V: TRBV11-2
CDR3: ASKGTGSQDGYT

D: -
J: TRBJ1-5
V: TRBV16
CDR3: ASSQSAQSNQPQH

D: -
J: TRBJ1-2
V: TRBV3-1/TRBV3-2
CDR3: ASSQDPGRGDYGYT

D: -
J: TRBJ1-3
V: TRBV5-1
CDR3: ASSSGGLTSGNTIY

D: -
J: TRBJ1-3
V: TRBV9
CDR3: ASSKTGGSGNTIY

D: -
J: TRBJ2-7
V: TRBV9
CDR3: ASSVGTASYEQY

D: -
J: TRBJ2-3
V: TRBV7-9
CDR3: ASSFSTGTDTQY

D: -
J: TRBJ1-5
V: TRBV7-2
CDR3: ASSPFMPGQPQH

D: TRBD2
J: TRBJ2-5
V: TRBV7-6
CDR3: ASRSLGLVETQY

D: TRBD1
J: TRBJ1-6
V: TRBV11-2
CDR3: ASSLGQGGSPLH

D: -
J: TRBJ1-4
V: TRBV28
CDR3: ASTSLNEKLF

D: TRBD2
J: TRBJ2-7
V: TRBV13
CDR3: ASSRSSGGFYEQY

D: -
J: TRBJ1-1
V: TRBV30
CDR3: AWSVSRNTEAF

D: TRBD2
J: TRBJ2-3
V: TRBV4-1
CDR3: ASSQVLAGASTDTQY

D: TRBD1
J: TRBJ1-4
V: TRBV6-5
CDR3: ASSSTGQGQNEKLF

D: -
J: TRBJ1-4
V: TRBV6-1
CDR3: ASSEHRDGGWF

D: -
J: TRBJ2-1
V: TRBV12-5
CDR3: ASGPPPYNEQF

D: TRBD1
J: TRBJ1-2
V: TRBV9
CDR3: ASSEEGTGGGLYGYT

D: TRBD1
J: TRBJ1-2
V: TRBV12-3/TRBV12-4
CDR3: ASSWDRADGYT

D: TRBD1
J: TRBJ2-7
V: TRBV6-2/TRBV6-3
CDR3: ASSFHPGQGYEQY